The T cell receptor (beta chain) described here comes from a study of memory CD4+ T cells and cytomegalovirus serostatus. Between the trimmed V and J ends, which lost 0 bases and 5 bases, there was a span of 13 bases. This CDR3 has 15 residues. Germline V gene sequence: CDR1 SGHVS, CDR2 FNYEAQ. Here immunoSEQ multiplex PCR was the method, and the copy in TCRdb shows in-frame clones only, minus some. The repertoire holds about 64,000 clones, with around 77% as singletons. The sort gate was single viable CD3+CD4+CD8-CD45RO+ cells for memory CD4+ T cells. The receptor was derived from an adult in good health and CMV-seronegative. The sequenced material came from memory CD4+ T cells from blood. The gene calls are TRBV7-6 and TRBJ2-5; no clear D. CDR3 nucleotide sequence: TGTGCCAGCAGCTTAGCGTGGAGACCTGGGGAGACCCAGTACTTC. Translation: CASSLAWRPGETQYF.